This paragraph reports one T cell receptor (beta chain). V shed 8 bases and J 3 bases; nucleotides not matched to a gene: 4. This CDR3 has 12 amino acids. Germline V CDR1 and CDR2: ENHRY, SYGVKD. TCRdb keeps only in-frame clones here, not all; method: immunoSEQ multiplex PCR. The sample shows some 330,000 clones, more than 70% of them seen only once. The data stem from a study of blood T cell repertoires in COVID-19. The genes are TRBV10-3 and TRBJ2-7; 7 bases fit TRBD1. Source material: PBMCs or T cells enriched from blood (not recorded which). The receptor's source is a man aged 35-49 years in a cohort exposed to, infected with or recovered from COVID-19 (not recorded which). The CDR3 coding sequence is TGTGCCATCTCAGACAGGGACTACGAGCAGTACTTC. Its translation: CAISDRDYEQYF.